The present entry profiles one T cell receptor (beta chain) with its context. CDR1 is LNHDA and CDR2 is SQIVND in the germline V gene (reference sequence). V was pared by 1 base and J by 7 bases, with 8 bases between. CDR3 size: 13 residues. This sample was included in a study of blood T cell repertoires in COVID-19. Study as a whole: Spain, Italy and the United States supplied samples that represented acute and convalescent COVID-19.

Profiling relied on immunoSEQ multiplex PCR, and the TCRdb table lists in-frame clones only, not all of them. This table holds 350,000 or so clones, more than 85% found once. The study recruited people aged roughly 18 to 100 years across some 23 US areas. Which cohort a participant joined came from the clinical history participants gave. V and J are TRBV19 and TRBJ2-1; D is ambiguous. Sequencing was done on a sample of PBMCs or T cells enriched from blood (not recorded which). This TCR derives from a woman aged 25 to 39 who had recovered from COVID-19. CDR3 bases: TGTGCCAGTAGTATAGTCCTAGTGAATGAGCAGTTCTTC. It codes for CASSIVLVNEQFF.